The entry below describes one TCR beta chain. Its antigen is not known. The CDR3 length is 15 residues. The ends lost 2 bases at V and 8 bases at J; junction bases unmatched: 9. The germline CDR1 and CDR2 sequences are MNHNS and SASEGT. The data derive from a study of cytomegalovirus exposure and HLA in healthy donors. General study points: Cytomegalovirus association was assigned to about 150 TCR beta chains.

The PCR employed 60 Vbeta primers together with 13 Jbeta primers. Sequenced by immunoSEQ multiplex PCR; TCRdb stores in-frame clones only, minus some. Here the sample spans over 150,000 clones, over 65% being singletons. The chain uses TRBV6-1 and TRBJ1-3; TRBD1 matches 7 bases. The source material was PBMCs. The receptor was isolated from a woman aged 40-49 years in good health and CMV-seronegative. The DNA for the CDR3 is TGTGCCAGCAGTGAAAGGACAGGTCTTACCGACACCATATATTTT. Amino acid sequence: CASSERTGLTDTIYF.